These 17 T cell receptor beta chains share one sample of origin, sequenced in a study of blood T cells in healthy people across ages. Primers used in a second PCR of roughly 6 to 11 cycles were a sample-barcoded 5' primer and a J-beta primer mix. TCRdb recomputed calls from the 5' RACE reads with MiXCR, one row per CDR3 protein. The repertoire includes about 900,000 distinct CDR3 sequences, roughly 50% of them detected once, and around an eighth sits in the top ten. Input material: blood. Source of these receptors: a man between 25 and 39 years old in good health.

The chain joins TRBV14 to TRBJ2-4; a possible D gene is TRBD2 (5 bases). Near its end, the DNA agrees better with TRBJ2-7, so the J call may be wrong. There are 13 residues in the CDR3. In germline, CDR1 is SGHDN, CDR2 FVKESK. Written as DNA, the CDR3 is TGTGCCAGCAGCCGGAAACTAGGCTACGAGCAGTACTTC. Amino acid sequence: CASSRKLGYEQYF.

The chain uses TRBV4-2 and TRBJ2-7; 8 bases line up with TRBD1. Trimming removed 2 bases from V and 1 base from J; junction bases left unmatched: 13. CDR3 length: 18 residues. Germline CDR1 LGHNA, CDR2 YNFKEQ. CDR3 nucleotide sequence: TGTGCCAGCAGCCAACAAGACAGGGGCAGTTATTCTTCCTACGAGCAGTACTTC. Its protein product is CASSQQDRGSYSSYEQYF.

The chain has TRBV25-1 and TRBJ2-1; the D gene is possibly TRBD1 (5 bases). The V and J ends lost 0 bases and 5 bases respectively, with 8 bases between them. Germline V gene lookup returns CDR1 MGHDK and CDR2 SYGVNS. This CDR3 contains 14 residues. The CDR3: CASSEYIGDNEQFF. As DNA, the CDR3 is TGTGCCAGCAGTGAATATATAGGGGACAATGAGCAGTTCTTC.

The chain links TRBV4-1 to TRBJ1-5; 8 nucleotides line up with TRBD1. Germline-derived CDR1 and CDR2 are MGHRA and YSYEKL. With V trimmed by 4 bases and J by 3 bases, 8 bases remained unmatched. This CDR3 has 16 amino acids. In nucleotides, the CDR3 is TGCGCCAGCAGCCTCTCCTCGGGACAGGTCAATCAGCCCCAGCATTTT. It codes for CASSLSSGQVNQPQHF.

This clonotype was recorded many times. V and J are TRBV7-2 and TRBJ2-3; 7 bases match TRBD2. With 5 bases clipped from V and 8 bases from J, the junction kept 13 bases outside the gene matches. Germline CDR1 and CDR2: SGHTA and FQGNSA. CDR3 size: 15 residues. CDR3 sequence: CASSTWTSSAGTQYF. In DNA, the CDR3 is TGTGCCAGCAGCACGTGGACTAGTTCGGCGGGTACGCAGTATTTT.

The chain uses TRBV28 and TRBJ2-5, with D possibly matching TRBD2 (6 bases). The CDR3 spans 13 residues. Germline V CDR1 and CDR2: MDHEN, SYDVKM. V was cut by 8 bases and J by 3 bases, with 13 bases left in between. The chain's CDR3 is CASSPGAEETQYF. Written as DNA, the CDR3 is TGTGCCAGCTCCCCGGGAGCTGAAGAGACCCAGTACTTC.

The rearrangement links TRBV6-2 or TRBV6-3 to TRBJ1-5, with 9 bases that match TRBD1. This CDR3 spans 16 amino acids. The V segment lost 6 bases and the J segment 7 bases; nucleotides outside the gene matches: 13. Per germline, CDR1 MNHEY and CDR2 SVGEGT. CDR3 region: CASRDGQGISRQPQHF. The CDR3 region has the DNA TGTGCCAGCAGAGACGGACAGGGGATTAGTAGGCAGCCCCAGCATTTT.

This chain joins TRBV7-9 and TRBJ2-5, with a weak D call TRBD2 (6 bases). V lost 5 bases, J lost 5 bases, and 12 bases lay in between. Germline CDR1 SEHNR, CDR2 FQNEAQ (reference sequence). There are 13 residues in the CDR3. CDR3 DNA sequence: TGTGCCAGCAGCCCCCTGCGGGGCGAGACCCAGTACTTC. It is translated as CASSPLRGETQYF.

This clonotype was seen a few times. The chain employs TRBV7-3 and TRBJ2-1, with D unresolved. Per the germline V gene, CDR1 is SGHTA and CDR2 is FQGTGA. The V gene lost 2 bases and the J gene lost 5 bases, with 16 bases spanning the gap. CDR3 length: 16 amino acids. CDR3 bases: TGTGCCAGCAGCTTATGGGTCCAGCCCGGTGACAATGAGCAGTTCTTC. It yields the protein CASSLWVQPGDNEQFF.

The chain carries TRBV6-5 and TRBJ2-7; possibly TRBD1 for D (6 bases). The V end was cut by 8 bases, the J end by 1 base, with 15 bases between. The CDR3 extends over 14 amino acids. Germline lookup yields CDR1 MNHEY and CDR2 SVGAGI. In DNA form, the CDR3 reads TGTGCCAGCGGGGCGCAGGGGCTATCCTACGAGCAGTACTTC. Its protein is CASGAQGLSYEQYF.

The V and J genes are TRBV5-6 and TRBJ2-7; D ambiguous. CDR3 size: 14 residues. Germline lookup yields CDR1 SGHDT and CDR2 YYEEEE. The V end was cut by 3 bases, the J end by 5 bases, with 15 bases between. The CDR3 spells CASSWYGSIDEQYF. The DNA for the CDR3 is TGTGCCAGCAGCTGGTACGGGTCTATCGACGAGCAGTACTTC. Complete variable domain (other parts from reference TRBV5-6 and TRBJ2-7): DAGVTQSPTHLIKTRGQQVTLRCSPKSGHDTVSWYQQALGQGPQFIFQYYEEEERQRGNFPDRFSGHQFPNYSSELNVNALLLGDSALYLCASSWYGSIDEQYFGPGTRLTVT.

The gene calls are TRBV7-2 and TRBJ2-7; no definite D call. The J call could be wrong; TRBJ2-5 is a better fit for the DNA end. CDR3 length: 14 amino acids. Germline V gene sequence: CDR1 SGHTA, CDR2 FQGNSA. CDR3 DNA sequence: TGTGCCAGCAGCTCATTCAGTGATAGGGAGACCCAGTACTTC. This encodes CASSSFSDRETQYF.

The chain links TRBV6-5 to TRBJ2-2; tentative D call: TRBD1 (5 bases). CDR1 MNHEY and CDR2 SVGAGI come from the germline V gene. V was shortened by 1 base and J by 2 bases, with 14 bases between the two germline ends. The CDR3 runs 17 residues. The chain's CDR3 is CASSYFRMTVNTGELFF. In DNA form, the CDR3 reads TGTGCCAGCAGTTACTTTCGAATGACAGTTAACACCGGGGAGCTGTTTTTT.

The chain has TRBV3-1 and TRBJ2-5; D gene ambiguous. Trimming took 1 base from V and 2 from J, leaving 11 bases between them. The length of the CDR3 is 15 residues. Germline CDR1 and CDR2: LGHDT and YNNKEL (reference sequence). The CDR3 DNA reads TGTGCCAGCAGCCAAGGTCTCCGTGGGCAAGAGACCCAGTACTTC. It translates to CASSQGLRGQETQYF.

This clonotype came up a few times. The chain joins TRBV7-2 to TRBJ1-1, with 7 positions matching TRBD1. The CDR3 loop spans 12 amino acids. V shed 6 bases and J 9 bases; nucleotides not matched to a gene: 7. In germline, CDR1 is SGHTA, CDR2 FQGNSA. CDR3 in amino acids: CASSYLQGQAFF. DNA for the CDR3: TGTGCCAGCAGTTATCTACAGGGGCAAGCTTTCTTT.

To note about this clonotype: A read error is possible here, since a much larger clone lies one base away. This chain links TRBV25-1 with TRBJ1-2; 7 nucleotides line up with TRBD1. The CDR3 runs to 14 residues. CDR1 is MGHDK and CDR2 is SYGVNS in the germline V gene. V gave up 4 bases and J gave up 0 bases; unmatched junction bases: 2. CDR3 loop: CASSAQGSNYGYTF. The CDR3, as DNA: TGTGCCAGCAGTGCACAGGGGTCTAACTATGGCTACACCTTC.

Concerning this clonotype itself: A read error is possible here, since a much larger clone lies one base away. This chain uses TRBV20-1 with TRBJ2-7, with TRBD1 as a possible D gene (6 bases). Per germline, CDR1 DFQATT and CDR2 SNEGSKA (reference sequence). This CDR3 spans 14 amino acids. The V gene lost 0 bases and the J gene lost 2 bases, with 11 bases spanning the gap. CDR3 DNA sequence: TGCAGTGCTAGAGAGCCAGGACAGCCCTACGAGCAGTACTTC. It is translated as CSAREPGQPYEQYF.